The 27 T cell receptor beta chains reported below all come from one sample, sequenced in a study of T cells in Graves' hyperthyroidism and ophthalmopathy. TCR beta CDR3 regions were amplified from RNA. First-round RT-PCR of the TCR CDR3 relied on the HTBI primer set. MiXCR was run by TCRdb on the multiplex PCR reads, yielding one entry per CDR3 protein. The table records approximately 640,000 distinct CDR3 sequences, around 15% of them present only once. Sequencing was carried out using blood. All receptors derive from a woman younger than 45 with Graves' hyperthyroidism.

This clonotype has ten or more counts. The chain carries TRBV13 and TRBJ2-3; D not resolved. CDR3 size: 15 residues. Trimming stripped 4 bases from V and 5 bases from J, with 16 bases between. The germline V gene encodes CDR1 PRHDT and CDR2 FYEKMQ (reference sequence). CDR3 in amino acids: CASSSGVRDGDTQYF. In nucleotides, the CDR3 is TGTGCCAGCAGCTCGGGTGTAAGGGATGGAGATACGCAGTATTTT. Full variable domain (remainder filled in from reference TRBV13 and TRBJ2-3): AAGVIQSPRHLIKEKRETATLKCYPIPRHDTVYWYQQGPGQDPQFLISFYEKMQSDKGSIPDRFSAQQFSDYHSELNMSSLELGDSALYFCASSSGVRDGDTQYFGPGTRLTVL.

This clonotype was observed a few times. This CDR3 is CASSLWGADEQFF. DNA of the CDR3: TGTGCCAGCAGTTTATGGGGAGCGGATGAGCAGTTCTTC. This chain joins TRBV12-3 or TRBV12-4 and TRBJ2-1, with D possibly matching TRBD2 (5 bases). The CDR3 is made up of 13 amino acids. Trimming shortened V by 2 bases and J by 8 bases, and 10 bases separated the two germline ends.

This clonotype occurred many times. The chain recombines TRBV5-5 with TRBJ2-5; TRBD1 is a possible D gene (6 bases). In germline, CDR1 is SGHKS, CDR2 YYEKEE (reference sequence). The ends were cut back, 5 bases at V and 4 bases at J, with 18 bases in the middle. This CDR3 is 15 amino acids long. CDR3 sequence reads: CASSTGTTTLETQYF. The CDR3 DNA follows: TGTGCCAGCAGTACTGGGACAACCACTTTAGAGACCCAGTACTTC.

In this sample, this clonotype turned up a few times. The chain employs TRBV20-1 and TRBJ2-6, with TRBD1 matching 10 bases. The ends lost 5 bases at V and 2 bases at J; junction bases unmatched: 15. CDR1 DFQATT and CDR2 SNEGSKA come from the germline V gene (reference sequence). This CDR3 is 19 amino acids long. CDR3: CSADKTGGYLRTGANVLTF. DNA of the CDR3: TGCAGTGCTGATAAGACAGGGGGCTATTTGAGAACTGGGGCCAACGTCCTGACTTTC.

This clonotype was counted a few times. The V and J genes are TRBV7-2 and TRBJ2-1, with a tentative D call TRBD2 (6 bases). Per the germline V gene, CDR1 is SGHTA and CDR2 is FQGNSA. There are 14 residues in the CDR3. With 4 bases removed from V and 5 bases from J, the gap between germline ends came to 12 bases. CDR3 amino acids: CASSWGTSDNEQFF. As DNA, the CDR3 is TGTGCCAGCAGCTGGGGGACTTCAGACAATGAGCAGTTCTTC.

This clonotype was found many times. The rearrangement uses TRBV6-5 and TRBJ2-7, with 10 bases that match TRBD1. V lost 2 bases and J lost 8; bases outside the gene matches: 6. The CDR3 is 14 residues long. CDR1 is MNHEY and CDR2 is SVGAGI in the germline V gene. This CDR3 is CASSYPGQGGKQYF. CDR3 DNA sequence: TGTGCCAGCAGTTACCCCGGACAGGGGGGAAAGCAGTACTTC.

The table lists this clonotype with many counts. The J gene is TRBJ2-3, the V gene TRBV28; a weak D match, TRBD1 (6 bases). Deletions cut 5 bases from V and 1 base from J, with 25 bases between. The CDR3 is made up of 19 amino acids. Germline V lookup: CDR1 MDHEN, CDR2 SYDVKM. Written as DNA, the CDR3 is TGTGCCAGCAGTAAACAGGGATACGACCGGGATGTCGGCACAGATACGCAGTATTTT. Translation gives CASSKQGYDRDVGTDTQYF.

This clonotype showed up just once. V gene TRBV15 combines with J gene TRBJ1-3, with D perhaps matching TRBD1 (5 bases). CDR3 size: 13 residues. In germline, CDR1 is LNHNV, CDR2 YYDKDF (reference sequence). V shed 3 bases and J shed 7 bases, with 10 bases lying between them. CDR3 region: CATSRPRGNTIYF. CDR3 sequence (DNA): TGTGCCACCAGCAGGCCCCGGGGGAACACCATATATTTT. The variable domain in full, with the rest retrieved from reference TRBV15 and TRBJ1-3, is DAMVIQNPRYQVTQFGKPVTLSCSQTLNHNVMYWYQQKSSQAPKLLFHYYDKDFNNEADTPDNFQSRRPNTSFCFLDIRSPGLGDTAMYLCATSRPRGNTIYFGEGSWLTVV.

This clonotype occurred many times. The chain has TRBV7-2 and TRBJ2-7; 9 bases are a match to TRBD2. With 2 bases clipped from V and 12 bases from J, the junction kept 11 bases outside the gene matches. Germline values: CDR1 SGHTA, CDR2 FQGNSA. There are 14 residues in the CDR3. The CDR3 loop reads CASSLTGGRARRYF. CDR3 coding DNA: TGTGCCAGCAGCTTAACGGGCGGGAGGGCCCGGCGGTACTTC.

This clonotype appeared many times. The genes are TRBV7-2 and TRBJ1-2; the D is unclear. Trimming stripped 0 bases from V and 0 bases from J, with 8 bases between. In germline, CDR1 is SGHTA, CDR2 FQGNSA. The CDR3 sequence is 15 residues long. The CDR3 loop is CASSLAHGANYGYTF. CDR3 in DNA: TGTGCCAGCAGCTTAGCACATGGAGCTAACTATGGCTACACCTTC.

The CDR3 loop reads CASSPGTGFGDTQYF. CDR3 sequence (DNA): TGTGCCAGCAGCCCCGGGACAGGGTTCGGAGATACGCAGTATTTT. This chain uses TRBV7-6 with TRBJ2-3; TRBD1 matches at 9 bases. Germline lookup yields CDR1 SGHVS and CDR2 FNYEAQ. The CDR3 runs to 15 residues. With 5 bases clipped from V and 5 bases from J, the junction kept 8 bases outside the gene matches.

The chain employs TRBV27 and TRBJ2-1, with D uncertain. CDR3 size: 15 residues. V gave up 5 bases and J gave up 4 bases, with 15 bases separating them. Germline values: CDR1 MNHEY, CDR2 SMNVEV (reference sequence). CDR3 in amino acids: CASSPRPGNYNEQFF. The CDR3, as DNA: TGTGCCAGCAGTCCTAGACCTGGCAATTACAATGAGCAGTTCTTC.

This clonotype was counted at least ten times. The CDR3: CATQKPNQPQHF. For the CDR3, the DNA is TGTGCCACACAGAAACCCAATCAGCCCCAGCATTTT. The V gene is TRBV12-3 or TRBV12-4, the J gene TRBJ1-5; the D is unclear. Trimming stripped 10 bases from V and 3 bases from J, with 10 bases between. This CDR3 contains 12 residues.

The J gene is TRBJ2-5, the V gene TRBV5-1, with a possible D match to TRBD1 (6 bases). This CDR3 is built from 14 residues. The germline gives CDR1 SGHRS, CDR2 YFSETQ. With 6 bases removed from V and 0 bases from J, the gap between germline ends came to 12 bases. CDR3 region: CASMDRTYQETQYF. DNA of the CDR3: TGCGCCAGCATGGACAGAACGTACCAAGAGACCCAGTACTTC.

The V and J genes are TRBV5-1 and TRBJ2-2; 9 positions agree with TRBD1. This CDR3 is 17 amino acids long. Trimming cost V 2 bases and J 0 bases; bases outside gene matches: 5. Per germline, CDR1 SGHRS and CDR2 YFSETQ. CDR3 sequence (DNA): TGCGCCAGCAGCTTAACAGGGGGCCCCCCGAACACCGGGGAGCTGTTTTTT. It encodes CASSLTGGPPNTGELFF.

This clonotype appeared a few times. The rearrangement links TRBV24-1 to TRBJ2-1; D not certain. The length of the CDR3 is 14 residues. V lost 3 bases and J 1 base, leaving 6 bases between the germline ends. Germline V gives CDR1 KGHDR, CDR2 SFDVKD. CDR3 bases: TGTGCCACCAGTGATAGGCTATCCTACAATGAGCAGTTCTTC. Translated, it gives CATSDRLSYNEQFF.

This clonotype was counted at least ten times. V is TRBV6-1 and J is TRBJ2-1; 8 nucleotides match TRBD2. Germline V CDR1 and CDR2: MNHNS, SASEGT. This CDR3 contains 12 residues. The V segment lost 5 bases and the J segment 8 bases; nucleotides outside the gene matches: 2. The CDR3, as DNA: TGTGCCAGCAGTCTGACTAGCGATGAGCAGTTCTTC. This sequence encodes CASSLTSDEQFF.

At least ten counts were recorded for this clonotype. This chain links TRBV11-2 with TRBJ2-5; 14 nucleotides line up with TRBD2. The V gene end was trimmed by 5 bases and the J gene end by 3 bases; junction bases not matched to a gene: 5. The V gene's germline CDR1 is SGHAT and CDR2 FQNNGV. CDR3 size: 16 residues. CDR3 residues: CASSGLAGGPEETQYF. The CDR3 nucleotides are TGTGCCAGCAGCGGACTAGCGGGAGGACCCGAAGAGACCCAGTACTTC.

J is TRBJ2-1 and V is TRBV27; TRBD2 aligns across 14 bases. Germline CDR1 and CDR2: MNHEY and SMNVEV (reference sequence). V lost 3 bases and J lost 7; bases outside the gene matches: 8. This CDR3 is 17 amino acids long. The CDR3 DNA reads TGTGCCAGCAGTTTTGGGACTAGCGGGAGAATCGGGAATGAGCAGTTCTTC. Its translation is CASSFGTSGRIGNEQFF.

This clonotype was detected only a few times. This chain joins TRBV27 and TRBJ2-7; D may be TRBD1 (6 bases). This CDR3 region has 13 residues. Germline loops: CDR1 MNHEY, CDR2 SMNVEV (reference sequence). V dropped 8 bases and J dropped 3 bases, with 14 bases sitting between them. The CDR3 coding sequence is TGTGCCAGCGCGTTTACAGGGATCTACGAGCAGTACTTC. As protein: CASAFTGIYEQYF.

This chain links TRBV7-9 with TRBJ1-2, with D unresolved. The V end lost 1 base, the J end lost 2 bases, and 5 bases lay between the germline ends. The CDR3 covers 13 residues. The V gene's germline CDR1 is SEHNR and CDR2 FQNEAQ (reference sequence). The CDR3 here is CASSLDQNYGYTF. CDR3 nucleotides: TGTGCCAGCAGCTTAGATCAGAACTATGGCTACACCTTC.

About this clonotype: A much bigger clone sits one base away, suggesting this may be a read error. The rearrangement uses TRBV13 and TRBJ2-7; D possibly corresponds to TRBD2 (5 bases). The CDR3 runs to 13 residues. Looked up from germline, CDR1 is PRHDT and CDR2 is FYEKMQ (reference sequence). As DNA, the CDR3 is TGTGCCAGCAACTTAGGGTCCGGGGACGAGCAGTACTTC. Translated, it gives CASNLGSGDEQYF. Together with reference TRBV13 and TRBJ2-7, the CDR3 gives the full variable domain: AAGVIQSPRHLIKEKRETATLKCYPIPRHDTVYWYQQGPGQDPQFLISFYEKMQSDKGSIPDRFSAQQFSDYHSELNMSSLELGDSALYFCASNLGSGDEQYFGPGTRLTVT.

This clonotype was detected only a few times. Here the CDR3 DNA reads TGTGCCAGCAGCTTCGGTCCGGCAGGGGACTCACCCCTCCACTTT. As protein: CASSFGPAGDSPLHF. The chain links TRBV5-6 to TRBJ1-6; weak D call: TRBD1 (6 bases). Per the germline V gene, CDR1 is SGHDT and CDR2 is YYEEEE. V dropped 2 bases and J dropped 10 bases, with 16 bases sitting between them. There are 15 residues in the CDR3.

DNA of the CDR3: TGTGCCAGCAGCCCCAGCGGCGGTTTGAACACTGAAGCTTTCTTT. It codes for CASSPSGGLNTEAFF. The chain has TRBV3-1 and TRBJ1-1, with D unresolved. Germline-derived CDR1 and CDR2 are LGHDT and YNNKEL (reference sequence). The CDR3 totals 15 residues. V was clipped by 4 bases and J by 0 bases, with 12 bases between them.

This clonotype was detected many times. A read error may account for a junction end that differs from germline. The gene calls are TRBV7-3 and TRBJ1-1; D is perhaps TRBD1 (5 bases). Looked up from germline, CDR1 is SGHTA and CDR2 is FQGTGA. The CDR3 consists of 13 residues. This chain's CDR3 is CASSLTGNTEAFF. CDR3 nucleotides: TGTGCCAGCAGTTTAACAGGGAACACTGAAGCTTTCTTT.

In this sample, this clonotype turned up many times. The chain couples TRBV28 to TRBJ2-7; D perhaps matches TRBD1 (6 bases). Trimming shortened V by 5 bases and J by 3 bases, and 8 bases separated the two germline ends. The length of the CDR3 is 12 residues. Germline V gene sequence: CDR1 MDHEN, CDR2 SYDVKM. The CDR3 bases are TGTGCCAGCAGTCAGGGGTTCTACGAGCAGTACTTC. This gives the protein CASSQGFYEQYF.

This chain uses TRBV7-2 with TRBJ1-5, with TRBD1 identical over 10 bases. CDR1 is SGHTA, CDR2 FQGNSA, per germline. V trimming: 6 bases; J trimming: 7 bases; junction bases outside the gene matches: 9. CDR3 length: 15 residues. The CDR3 loop is CASRSTGGAGQPQHF. The DNA of the CDR3 is TGTGCCAGCAGGTCGACAGGGGGCGCGGGACAGCCCCAGCATTTT.